This T cell receptor beta chain stems from a study of response to subunit inactivated influenza vaccine. Whole-study findings and limits: The authors suggested that few new T cells are recruited per seasonal influenza vaccination.

Trimming at V came to 3 bases and at J to 9 bases, leaving 3 bases not matched to a gene. The CDR3 consists of 13 residues. Germline lookup yields CDR1 SQVTM and CDR2 ANQGSEA. This clonotype was detected only a few times. Its target is not known. TCRdb processed the RT-PCR reads anew with MiXCR; each CDR3 protein has one entry. The table shows fewer than 650,000 distinct CDR3 sequences, with 10% to 15% occurring only once. This sample comprised PBMCs from blood, obtained about 40 days after vaccination. This chain joins TRBV29-1 and TRBJ1-6; 9 bases match TRBD1. The TCR was taken from a man aged 45 to 65 who received an inactivated influenza vaccine. The CDR3 DNA reads TGCAGCGTTGACGAGACAGGGGGTTCACCCCTCCACTTT. It is translated as CSVDETGGSPLHF.